This TCR beta chain was sequenced during a study of shared clonotypes between healthy human individuals. At the level of the study: The study drew on two women and a few men aged 18 to 49 as donors.

Looked up from germline, CDR1 is MNHNS and CDR2 is SASEGT. The V gene lost 7 bases and the J gene lost 4 bases, with 7 bases spanning the gap. This CDR3 has 11 residues. Generated by immunoSEQ multiplex PCR, the TCRdb table keeps only in-frame clones and is missing some. The sample has about 1.4 million clones, around 97% seen once. The receptor's source is a man in his thirties or forties in good health. The chain has TRBV6-1 and TRBJ2-5, with a weak D call TRBD2 (5 bases). The sample consisted of naive CD4+ T cells sorted from blood. The subset here: CD45RA+ positively selected. The CDR3 bases are TGTGCCAGCAAAGAGGGAGAGACCCAGTACTTC. It specifies CASKEGETQYF.